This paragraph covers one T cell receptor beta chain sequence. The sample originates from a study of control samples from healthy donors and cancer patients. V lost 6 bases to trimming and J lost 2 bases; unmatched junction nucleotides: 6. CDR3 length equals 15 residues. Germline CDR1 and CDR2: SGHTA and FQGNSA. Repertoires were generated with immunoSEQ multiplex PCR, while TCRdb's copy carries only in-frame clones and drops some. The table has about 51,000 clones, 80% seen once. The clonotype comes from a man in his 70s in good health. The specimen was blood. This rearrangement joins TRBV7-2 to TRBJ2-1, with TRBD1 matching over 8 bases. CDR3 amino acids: CASRLDREPYNEQFF. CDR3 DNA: TGTGCCAGCAGACTGGACAGGGAGCCCTACAATGAGCAGTTCTTC.